These T cell receptor beta chains were read from a single sample in a study of cytotoxic CD8 clonotypes in ibrutinib-treated CLL. Method: immunoSEQ multiplex PCR; TCRdb's copy keeps in-frame clones and lacks some. Of more than 300,000 clones in the sample, about 77% were seen once. The sequencing used PBMCs, collected before ibrutinib treatment. These receptors came from a human donor with chronic lymphocytic leukemia. The CDR3 runs from the conserved cysteine through the conserved F or W. A D gene is named only where the DNA matches it firmly. Only some rows state a clone size, as once, few, many or a class for expanded clones.

d_gene: .; abundance: .; v_gene: TRBV5-6; j_gene: TRBJ1-5; len: 15; CDR3nt: TGTGCCAGCAGCTCAACATCCTATAGCAATCAGCCCCAGCATTTT; CDR3aa: CASSSTSYSNQPQHF
d_gene: TRBD1; abundance: .; v_gene: TRBV19; j_gene: TRBJ2-1; len: 15; CDR3nt: TGTGCCAGTAGTCCTGGACAGGGCTACTACAATGAGCAGTTCTTC; CDR3aa: CASSPGQGYYNEQFF
d_gene: TRBD1; abundance: .; v_gene: TRBV6-6; j_gene: TRBJ1-2; len: 14; CDR3nt: TGTGCCAGCAGGTCAGGGGGCTCGTACTATGGCTACACCTTC; CDR3aa: CASRSGGSYYGYTF
d_gene: TRBD2; abundance: .; v_gene: TRBV2; j_gene: TRBJ2-1; len: 15; CDR3nt: TGTGCCAGCCTTCCCGCGGTATCTAGCGGGAATGAGCAGTTCTTC; CDR3aa: CASLPAVSSGNEQFF
d_gene: .; abundance: .; v_gene: TRBV6-6; j_gene: TRBJ2-6; len: 15; CDR3nt: TGTGCCAGCAGTTGGAGGGGCGCGGGGGCCAACGTCCTGACTTTC; CDR3aa: CASSWRGAGANVLTF
d_gene: TRBD2; abundance: .; v_gene: TRBV7-8; j_gene: TRBJ2-1; len: 17; CDR3nt: TGTGCCAGCAGCTCAGGGACTAGCGGGCTCTCCTACAATGAGCAGTTCTTC; CDR3aa: CASSSGTSGLSYNEQFF
d_gene: .; abundance: .; v_gene: TRBV6-6; j_gene: TRBJ2-1; len: 13; CDR3nt: TGTGCCAGCAGACCCGACACGTACAATGAGCAGTTCTTC; CDR3aa: CASRPDTYNEQFF
d_gene: .; abundance: .; v_gene: TRBV27; j_gene: TRBJ2-3; len: 13; CDR3nt: TGTGCCAGCAGTATCATGTCTCTGGATACGCAGTATTTT; CDR3aa: CASSIMSLDTQYF
d_gene: TRBD1; abundance: .; v_gene: TRBV11-1; j_gene: TRBJ2-3; len: 14; CDR3nt: TGTGCCAGCAGCCGGACAGGGGGCACAGATACGCAGTATTTT; CDR3aa: CASSRTGGTDTQYF
d_gene: .; abundance: few; v_gene: TRBV11-2; j_gene: TRBJ2-1; len: 11; CDR3nt: TGTGCCAGCAGCTTCAACAATGAGCAGTTCTTC; CDR3aa: CASSFNNEQFF
d_gene: .; abundance: .; v_gene: TRBV6-5; j_gene: TRBJ2-7; len: 13; CDR3nt: TGTGCCAGCAGCATCGGACTCCCCTACGAGCAGTACTTC; CDR3aa: CASSIGLPYEQYF
d_gene: .; abundance: few; v_gene: TRBV28; j_gene: TRBJ1-5; len: 13; CDR3nt: TGTGCCAGCAGTTACGAGGGGTACCAGCCCCAGCATTTT; CDR3aa: CASSYEGYQPQHF
d_gene: .; abundance: .; v_gene: TRBV6-6; j_gene: TRBJ2-4; len: 14; CDR3nt: TGTGCCAGCAGGTCAGACCTAGCCAAAAACATTCAGTACTTC; CDR3aa: CASRSDLAKNIQYF
d_gene: .; abundance: .; v_gene: TRBV28; j_gene: TRBJ1-5; len: 15; CDR3nt: TGTGCCAGCAGTGGGGGGGCGGAAGGCAATCAGCCCCAGCATTTT; CDR3aa: CASSGGAEGNQPQHF
d_gene: .; abundance: .; v_gene: TRBV7-8; j_gene: TRBJ2-1; len: 12; CDR3nt: TGTGCCAGCAGCACGACTAGGAATGAGCAGTTCTTC; CDR3aa: CASSTTRNEQFF
d_gene: .; abundance: .; v_gene: TRBV29-1; j_gene: TRBJ1-1; len: 12; CDR3nt: TGCAGCGTTGGAGGACTGGGCACTGAAGCTTTCTTT; CDR3aa: CSVGGLGTEAFF
d_gene: TRBD2; abundance: .; v_gene: TRBV4-2; j_gene: TRBJ2-1; len: 17; CDR3nt: TGTGCCAGCAGCTCTCTCCTAGGCGGGAGTACCTACAATGAGCAGTTCTTC; CDR3aa: CASSSLLGGSTYNEQFF
d_gene: TRBD1; abundance: .; v_gene: TRBV12-5; j_gene: TRBJ2-1; len: 16; CDR3nt: TGTGCTAGTGGTAACCCGACAGGGGGCTGGTACAATGAGCAGTTCTTC; CDR3aa: CASGNPTGGWYNEQFF
d_gene: .; abundance: .; v_gene: TRBV4-1; j_gene: TRBJ1-3; len: 16; CDR3nt: TGCGCCAGCAGCCAAGATCCCGTGTTCTCTGGAAACACCATATATTTT; CDR3aa: CASSQDPVFSGNTIYF
d_gene: TRBD1; abundance: .; v_gene: TRBV30; j_gene: TRBJ1-2; len: 15; CDR3nt: TGTGCCTGGAGTGTATTGGGACAGATAAACTATGGCTACACCTTC; CDR3aa: CAWSVLGQINYGYTF
d_gene: .; abundance: .; v_gene: TRBV2; j_gene: TRBJ1-5; len: 15; CDR3nt: TGTGCCAGCAGTCCGTTGGACAGACAGTATCAGCCCCAGCATTTT; CDR3aa: CASSPLDRQYQPQHF
d_gene: TRBD2; abundance: .; v_gene: TRBV28; j_gene: TRBJ2-4; len: 17; CDR3nt: TGTGCCAGCAGCTCAACTAGCGGGAGGTTTTTAGGGTACATTCAGTACTTC; CDR3aa: CASSSTSGRFLGYIQYF
d_gene: TRBD1; abundance: .; v_gene: TRBV5-1; j_gene: TRBJ2-1; len: 15; CDR3nt: TGCGCCAGCAGCTGGACAGGGACGTCACTACCTGAGCAGTTCTTC; CDR3aa: CASSWTGTSLPEQFF
d_gene: .; abundance: .; v_gene: TRBV9; j_gene: TRBJ1-3; len: 15; CDR3nt: TGTGCCAGCAGCGCACAGGGAGTACCTGGAAACACCATATATTTT; CDR3aa: CASSAQGVPGNTIYF
d_gene: TRBD1; abundance: .; v_gene: TRBV4-1; j_gene: TRBJ2-3; len: 17; CDR3nt: TGCGCCAGCAGCCAAGAGGTAGGGGGCTCCTTCACAGATACGCAGTATTTT; CDR3aa: CASSQEVGGSFTDTQYF
d_gene: TRBD2; abundance: .; v_gene: TRBV11-2; j_gene: TRBJ2-3; len: 14; CDR3nt: TGTGCCAGCAGCTTAGGGACTAGCTTCGATACGCAGTATTTT; CDR3aa: CASSLGTSFDTQYF
d_gene: .; abundance: .; v_gene: TRBV28; j_gene: TRBJ2-7; len: 16; CDR3nt: TGTGCCAGCAGTGTGCGGGACAGCCTCCTGGGGAACGAGCAGTACTTC; CDR3aa: CASSVRDSLLGNEQYF
d_gene: .; abundance: .; v_gene: TRBV30; j_gene: TRBJ2-7; len: 11; CDR3nt: TGTGCCTGGAGTGCCGCGCACGAGCAGTACTTC; CDR3aa: CAWSAAHEQYF
d_gene: TRBD1; abundance: .; v_gene: TRBV25-1; j_gene: TRBJ1-3; len: 16; CDR3nt: TGTGCCAGCAGTGGTTACGGGACAGGGGAGCTGTGGACCATATATTTT; CDR3aa: CASSGYGTGELWTIYF
d_gene: TRBD1; abundance: .; v_gene: TRBV29-1; j_gene: TRBJ1-1; len: 14; CDR3nt: TGCAGCGTTGTTCAGGGGGCACGGAACACTGAAGCTTTCTTT; CDR3aa: CSVVQGARNTEAFF
d_gene: TRBD2; abundance: .; v_gene: TRBV28; j_gene: TRBJ2-7; len: 15; CDR3nt: TGTGCCAGCAGTTCTAGCGGGAGAGGGGTATACGAGCAGTACTTC; CDR3aa: CASSSSGRGVYEQYF
d_gene: .; abundance: few; v_gene: TRBV6-1; j_gene: TRBJ2-7; len: 12; CDR3nt: TGTGCCAGTAGTAAGGGCCTCTACGAGCAGTACTTC; CDR3aa: CASSKGLYEQYF
d_gene: TRBD1; abundance: .; v_gene: TRBV11-2; j_gene: TRBJ1-2; len: 14; CDR3nt: TGTGCCAGCAGCCCGGGACAGGTTCCCTATGGCTACACCTTC; CDR3aa: CASSPGQVPYGYTF
d_gene: TRBD2; abundance: .; v_gene: TRBV5-5; j_gene: TRBJ2-5; len: 14; CDR3nt: TGTGCCAGCAGCGTCCTAGCGGGAGTAGAGACCCAGTACTTC; CDR3aa: CASSVLAGVETQYF
d_gene: .; abundance: .; v_gene: TRBV27; j_gene: TRBJ2-3; len: 13; CDR3nt: TGTGCCAGCAATCCTACGATCACAGATACGCAGTATTTT; CDR3aa: CASNPTITDTQYF
d_gene: TRBD2; abundance: .; v_gene: TRBV28; j_gene: TRBJ2-1; len: 15; CDR3nt: TGTGCCAGCACCGCGACGGCGGGGGGGAACAATGAGCAGTTCTTC; CDR3aa: CASTATAGGNNEQFF
d_gene: .; abundance: .; v_gene: TRBV4-2; j_gene: TRBJ2-2; len: 16; CDR3nt: TGTGCCAGCAGCCAAGGGTCGTGGGGCTACACCGGGGAGCTGTTTTTT; CDR3aa: CASSQGSWGYTGELFF
d_gene: .; abundance: .; v_gene: TRBV7-7; j_gene: TRBJ1-4; len: 13; CDR3nt: TGTGCCAGCAGCTTAAGCGGTAATGAAAAACTGTTTTTT; CDR3aa: CASSLSGNEKLFF
d_gene: .; abundance: .; v_gene: TRBV7-8; j_gene: TRBJ1-5; len: 14; CDR3nt: TGTGCCAGCAGCTCAGCGGGCGTTTATCAGCCCCAGCATTTT; CDR3aa: CASSSAGVYQPQHF
d_gene: .; abundance: .; v_gene: TRBV14; j_gene: TRBJ2-7; len: 16; CDR3nt: TGTGCCAGCAGCCCCCATTTCGGGGGCCTTTTTTACGAGCAGTACTTC; CDR3aa: CASSPHFGGLFYEQYF
d_gene: TRBD1; abundance: .; v_gene: TRBV6-5; j_gene: TRBJ1-5; len: 13; CDR3nt: TGTGCCAGCAGGGACAGGGGCGATCAGCCCCAGCATTTT; CDR3aa: CASRDRGDQPQHF
d_gene: .; abundance: .; v_gene: TRBV9; j_gene: TRBJ1-1; len: 14; CDR3nt: TGTGCCAGCAGCGTACCCCTTGAGAACACTGAAGCTTTCTTT; CDR3aa: CASSVPLENTEAFF
d_gene: .; abundance: .; v_gene: TRBV27; j_gene: TRBJ2-7; len: 16; CDR3nt: TGTGCCAGCAGTCTCTCACCTTCGGGAGTGTCCTACGAGCAGTACTTC; CDR3aa: CASSLSPSGVSYEQYF
d_gene: TRBD2; abundance: few; v_gene: TRBV9; j_gene: TRBJ2-1; len: 17; CDR3nt: TGTGCCAGCAGCGTAGCGGTAGGGAGCGGGACTAACAATGAGCAGTTCTTC; CDR3aa: CASSVAVGSGTNNEQFF
d_gene: .; abundance: .; v_gene: TRBV2; j_gene: TRBJ1-2; len: 10; CDR3nt: TGTGCCAGCAGTGAAGGTGGCTACACCTTC; CDR3aa: CASSEGGYTF
d_gene: .; abundance: .; v_gene: TRBV10-2; j_gene: TRBJ2-6; len: 17; CDR3nt: TGCGCCAGCACCCGGTCTGGGATGGCCACTGGGGCCAACGTCCTGACTTTC; CDR3aa: CASTRSGMATGANVLTF
d_gene: TRBD2; abundance: .; v_gene: TRBV15; j_gene: TRBJ2-1; len: 16; CDR3nt: TGTGCCACCAGCATAAGGACTAGCGGGAGTGGGGATGAGCAGTTCTTC; CDR3aa: CATSIRTSGSGDEQFF